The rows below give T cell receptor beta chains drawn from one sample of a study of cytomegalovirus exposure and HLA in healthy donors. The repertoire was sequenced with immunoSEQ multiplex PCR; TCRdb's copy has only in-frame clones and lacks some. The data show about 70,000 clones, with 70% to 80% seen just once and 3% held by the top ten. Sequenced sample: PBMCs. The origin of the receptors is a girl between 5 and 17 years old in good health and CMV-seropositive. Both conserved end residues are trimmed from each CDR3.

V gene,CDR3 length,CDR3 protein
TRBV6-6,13,ASRDQGQGRYEQY
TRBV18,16,ASSPGGGGRGPNNEQF
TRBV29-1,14,SVEGVISEETYEQY
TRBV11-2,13,ASSLQTSGSYEQY
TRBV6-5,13,ASSSLAGGSDEQF
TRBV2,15,ASSHPRRRGADNTIY
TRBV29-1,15,SVVTRRDTEGTYEQY
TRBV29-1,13,SVALWGGTTGELF
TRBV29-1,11,SVDVGNQETQY
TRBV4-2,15,ASSPDSGGNSYNEQF
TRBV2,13,ASSVDGGDRETQY
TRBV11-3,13,ASSRGGAGSYEQY
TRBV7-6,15,ASSFPEGSGSGNEQF
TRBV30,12,AWSVDAGTKPQH
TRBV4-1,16,ASSPRGRRGVITGELF
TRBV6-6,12,ASRMGLAKNEQF
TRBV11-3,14,ASSHQLAGSYNEQF
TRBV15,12,ATSSTRQGWGEF
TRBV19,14,ASSPPPGQGGQPQH
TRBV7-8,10,ASSLFINEQF
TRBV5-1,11,ASSLYSSYEQY
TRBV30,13,AWNSIGTSTDTQY
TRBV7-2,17,ASSLTLLQGTTVTDTQY
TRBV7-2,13,ASSLLAGSYNEQF
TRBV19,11,ASSMTGYNEQF
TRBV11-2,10,ASRHDMAEQY
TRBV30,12,AWSDGGQPYEQY
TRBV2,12,ASTPGDRYQPQH
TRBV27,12,ASAASGPSYEQY
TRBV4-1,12,ASSRGGWDEKLF
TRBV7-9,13,ASSSSSAANYEQY
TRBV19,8,ASSREKLF
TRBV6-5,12,ASSTGTRKLGYT
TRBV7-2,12,ASSSRQGDQPQH
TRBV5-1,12,ASSLERGLEGYT
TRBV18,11,ASSDGGSQPQH
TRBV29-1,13,SASSREGPLSKQF
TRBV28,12,ASSFRGVWTEAF
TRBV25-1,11,ASGEVAGSAQY
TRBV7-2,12,ASSTGQYIYGYT
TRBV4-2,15,ASSHDRAISNTGELF
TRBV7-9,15,ASSFGLAGGRTDTQY
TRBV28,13,ASTSRWDREETQY